This passage covers 26 T cell receptor beta chains from one sample sequenced in a study of T cells in Graves' hyperthyroidism and ophthalmopathy. The CDR3 regions of TCR beta were amplified from RNA transcripts. HTBI primers drove first-round RT-PCR of the TCR CDR3. TCRdb fed the multiplex PCR reads into MiXCR, producing one record per CDR3 protein. The sample holds some 530,000 distinct CDR3 sequences, approximately 22% seen once. Sequencing used blood. These receptors were collected from a woman in her 70s with Graves' ophthalmopathy.

This clonotype was observed a handful of times. This chain connects TRBV27 to TRBJ2-1; TRBD1 agrees at 10 bases. This CDR3 is built from 14 residues. The V segment lost 4 bases and the J segment 6 bases; nucleotides outside the gene matches: 3. CDR1 is MNHEY and CDR2 is SMNVEV in the germline V gene (reference sequence). CDR3 nucleotide sequence: TGTGCCAGCAGTTCGGGGACAGGGGTCAATGAGCAGTTCTTC. Residues: CASSSGTGVNEQFF.

This clonotype was recorded at least ten times. The rearrangement joins TRBV28 to TRBJ1-2; TRBD1 might be the D (5 bases). The V end lost 3 bases, the J end lost 7 bases, and 15 bases lay between the germline ends. CDR1 is MDHEN, CDR2 SYDVKM, per germline. The CDR3 has 14 amino acids. CDR3 loop: CASSLEGTPRGYTF. In nucleotides, the CDR3 is TGTGCCAGCAGTTTGGAAGGGACCCCCCGTGGCTACACCTTC.

This clonotype has ten or more counts. The V gene is TRBV29-1, the J gene TRBJ1-1, with 10 bases matching TRBD1. V trimming: 8 bases; J trimming: 7 bases; junction bases outside the gene matches: 7. Germline V lookup: CDR1 SQVTM, CDR2 ANQGSEA. The CDR3 has 12 amino acids. The CDR3 is CSTGQGGSEAFF. The CDR3 DNA reads as TGCAGCACAGGACAGGGGGGAAGTGAAGCTTTCTTT. Complete variable domain (other parts from reference TRBV29-1 and TRBJ1-1): SAVISQKPSRDICQRGTSLTIQCQVDSQVTMMFWYRQQPGQSLTLIATANQGSEATYESGFVIDKFPISRPNLTFSTLTVSNMSPEDSSIYLCSTGQGGSEAFFGQGTRLTVV.

Comments on this clonotype: At one boundary the junction diverges from the germline segment, which might be a read error. This chain joins TRBV5-1 and TRBJ2-2; D is uncertain. CDR3 length: 12 amino acids. Germline values: CDR1 SGHRS, CDR2 YFSETQ. For the CDR3, the DNA is TGCACCAGCAGCTTGAACACCGGGGAGCTGTTTTTT. Amino acids: CTSSLNTGELFF.

The chain is built from TRBV3-1 and TRBJ2-1; a weak D match, TRBD2 (5 bases). Per germline, CDR1 LGHDT and CDR2 YNNKEL (reference sequence). The CDR3 extends over 14 amino acids. V was clipped by 4 bases and J by 7 bases, with 14 bases between them. CDR3 amino acids: CASSPSRRPNEQFF. The CDR3 DNA reads as TGTGCCAGCAGCCCTTCGAGGAGGCCTAATGAGCAGTTCTTC.

This clonotype was seen repeatedly, ten times or more. The J gene is TRBJ2-7, the V gene TRBV28; D ambiguous. CDR1 is MDHEN, CDR2 SYDVKM, per germline. V lost 9 bases, J lost 3 bases, and 9 bases lay in between. The length of the CDR3 is 11 residues. CDR3 sequence: CASKSNYEQYF. CDR3 DNA sequence: TGTGCCAGTAAAAGCAACTACGAGCAGTACTTC.

The rearrangement links TRBV5-4 to TRBJ2-7, with D possibly TRBD1 on 7 matching bases. Germline lookup yields CDR1 SGHNT and CDR2 YYREEE (reference sequence). V was cut by 5 bases and J by 1 base, with 16 bases left in between. The CDR3 sequence is 15 residues long. CDR3 loop: CASSSFQGGSYEQYF. The CDR3, as DNA: TGTGCCAGCAGTTCTTTCCAGGGGGGATCCTACGAGCAGTACTTC.

This clonotype appeared a few times. V is TRBV11-1 and J is TRBJ2-6; the D gene is possibly TRBD1 (5 bases). The V end lost 3 bases, the J end lost 2 bases, and 8 bases lay between the germline ends. CDR1 is SGHAT and CDR2 is FQDESV in the germline V gene (reference sequence). CDR3 size: 15 residues. CDR3 sequence (DNA): TGTGCCAGCAGCTTTGTCAGGGCTGGGGCCAACGTCCTGACTTTC. This sequence encodes CASSFVRAGANVLTF.

This rearrangement joins TRBV20-1 to TRBJ2-3; D is undetermined. This CDR3 has 15 amino acids. From germline, CDR1 is DFQATT and CDR2 SNEGSKA (reference sequence). Trimming took 0 bases from V and 0 from J, leaving 10 bases between them. The CDR3 nucleotides read TGCAGTGCTAGAGAGGAACAGCGTAGCACAGATACGCAGTATTTT. This encodes CSAREEQRSTDTQYF.

This chain connects TRBV6-2 or TRBV6-3 to TRBJ2-7; unclear D gene. V was shortened by 8 bases and J by 3 bases, with 8 bases between the two germline ends. The CDR3 totals 11 residues. CDR1 MNHEY and CDR2 SVGEGT come from the germline V gene. The CDR3 spells CASGRSYEQYF. The CDR3 nucleotides are TGTGCCAGCGGACGGAGCTACGAGCAGTACTTC.

The table lists this clonotype with many counts. The chain employs TRBV20-1 and TRBJ2-7; 7 bases align to TRBD2. CDR1 and CDR2 (germline): DFQATT, SNEGSKA (reference sequence). With 5 bases clipped from V and 6 bases from J, the junction kept 13 bases outside the gene matches. The CDR3 is 14 residues long. CDR3: CSALVGGSIAEQYF. Here the CDR3 DNA reads TGCAGTGCTCTGGTGGGCGGGAGTATTGCCGAGCAGTACTTC.

This clonotype has just a few counts. The chain combines TRBV5-1 with TRBJ1-2; 8 nucleotides line up with TRBD1. The J segment lost 7 bases and the V segment lost 2 bases, leaving 7 bases of the junction unmatched. The germline CDR1 and CDR2 sequences are SGHRS and YFSETQ. CDR3 length: 14 residues. The CDR3 is CASSLGQGLSGYTF. CDR3 DNA sequence: TGCGCCAGCAGCTTAGGACAGGGTTTATCTGGCTACACCTTC.

The rearrangement joins TRBV5-1 to TRBJ1-2, with D perhaps TRBD1 (5 bases). Germline V gene sequence: CDR1 SGHRS, CDR2 YFSETQ. The germline V and J ends were trimmed by 5 bases and 8 bases, with 19 bases remaining between them. This CDR3 comprises 14 residues. CDR3 DNA sequence: TGCGCCAGCAGACAGATGGACGGGACTTGGGGCTACACCTTC. Residues: CASRQMDGTWGYTF.

The V call is TRBV5-1, the J call TRBJ1-1; TRBD1 is a possible D gene (6 bases). The V end was cut by 0 bases, the J end by 5 bases, with 14 bases between. The V gene's germline CDR1 is SGHRS and CDR2 YFSETQ. The CDR3 covers 15 residues. The CDR3 is CASSLDRAKGTEAFF. CDR3 nucleotide sequence: TGCGCCAGCAGCTTGGACAGGGCCAAGGGGACTGAAGCTTTCTTT. The variable domain in full, completed from reference TRBV5-1 and TRBJ1-1, reads KAGVTQTPRYLIKTRGQQVTLSCSPISGHRSVSWYQQTPGQGLQFLFEYFSETQRNKGNFPGRFSGRQFSNSRSEMNVSTLELGDSALYLCASSLDRAKGTEAFFGQGTRLTVV.

At least ten counts were recorded for this clonotype. The chain recombines TRBV12-3 or TRBV12-4 with TRBJ2-7, with TRBD2 matching 11 bases. The CDR3 consists of 20 residues. J was trimmed by 5 bases and V by 3 bases; bases with no gene match: 21. CDR3 sequence (DNA): TGTGCCAGCAGTTTCCGAACTAGCGGGAGAGGCTACTCTAACATCCACGAGCAGTACTTC. It is translated as CASSFRTSGRGYSNIHEQYF.

J is TRBJ2-7 and V is TRBV5-1, with TRBD1 matching over 11 bases. The V gene end was trimmed by 3 bases and the J gene end by 3 bases; junction bases not matched to a gene: 5. CDR1 SGHRS and CDR2 YFSETQ come from the germline V gene. This CDR3 has 15 residues. The DNA for the CDR3 is TGCGCCAGCAGCTCGGACAGGGGGCGAATCTACGAGCAGTACTTC. Translated, it gives CASSSDRGRIYEQYF.

There are a few counts of this clonotype. The V gene is TRBV11-2, the J gene TRBJ2-7; the D gene is possibly TRBD2 (7 bases). Germline CDR1 and CDR2: SGHAT and FQNNGV. This CDR3 contains 14 residues. The germline V and J ends were trimmed by 2 bases and 6 bases, with 14 bases remaining between them. The CDR3 nucleotides are TGTGCCAGCAGCTTAAGGGGGAGGGGTCGCGAGCAGTACTTC. It yields the protein CASSLRGRGREQYF.

In this sample, this clonotype turned up many times. V usage is TRBV28 and J usage is TRBJ1-2, with 8 bases fitting TRBD1. The CDR3 extends over 14 amino acids. Unmatched junction bases numbered 4, after V lost 4 bases and J lost 3 bases. Germline V gene data show CDR1 as MDHEN and CDR2 as SYDVKM. CDR3 protein: CASSSPGGYYGYTF. CDR3 in DNA: TGTGCCAGCAGTTCCCCAGGGGGCTACTATGGCTACACCTTC.

Many counts were recorded for this clonotype. As DNA, the CDR3 is TGTGCCAGCGCTGTAGGGGGAGTGAGCTCCTACAATGAGCAGTTCTTC. This sequence encodes CASAVGGVSSYNEQFF. The rearrangement uses TRBV6-2 or TRBV6-3 and TRBJ2-1, with a tentative D call TRBD1 (6 bases). The CDR3 length is 16 residues. Trimming took 8 bases from V and 0 from J, leaving 17 bases between them. Germline V gene data show CDR1 as MNHEY and CDR2 as SVGEGT.

This clonotype was counted at least ten times. The CDR3 DNA is TGTGCCAGCAGTTTTTATAGAGCCACTGGAAACACCATATATTTT. Amino acids: CASSFYRATGNTIYF. The J gene is TRBJ1-3, the V gene TRBV28; D is unclear. Between the trimmed V and J ends, which lost 3 bases and 2 bases, there was a span of 11 bases. The germline CDR1 and CDR2 sequences are MDHEN and SYDVKM. This CDR3 is built from 15 residues. The full variable domain, completed using reference TRBV28 and TRBJ1-3, is DVKVTQSSRYLVKRTGEKVFLECVQDMDHENMFWYRQDPGLGLRLIYFSYDVKMKEKGDIPEGYSVSREKKERFSLILESASTNQTSMYLCASSFYRATGNTIYFGEGSWLTVV.

V gene TRBV29-1 combines with J gene TRBJ2-7; D not certain. Trimming took 4 bases from V and 4 from J, leaving 5 bases between them. Germline CDR1 and CDR2: SQVTM and ANQGSEA. CDR3 length: 10 residues. The CDR3 reads CSVVGYEQYF. The CDR3, as DNA: TGCAGCGTTGTGGGTTACGAGCAGTACTTC.

Notes on this clonotype: A read error may account for a junction end that differs from germline. The chain combines TRBV7-8 with TRBJ1-6; no firm D call. The germline gives CDR1 SGHVS, CDR2 FQNEAQ. The CDR3 covers 13 residues. CDR3 in DNA: TGTGTCAGCAGCTTAGGACTTCGCTCACCCCTCCACTTT. It encodes CVSSLGLRSPLHF.

This sequence joins TRBV5-6 and TRBJ2-2; D is unresolved. This CDR3 contains 13 residues. V lost 2 bases and J 5 bases, leaving 7 bases between the germline ends. In germline, CDR1 is SGHDT, CDR2 YYEEEE. CDR3 residues: CASSFQPTGELFF. In DNA, the CDR3 is TGTGCCAGCAGCTTTCAACCTACCGGGGAGCTGTTTTTT.

In its sample, this clonotype was seen once. The rearrangement uses TRBV6-2 or TRBV6-3 and TRBJ2-7; no firm D call. In germline, CDR1 is MNHEY, CDR2 SVGEGT. The CDR3 runs 14 residues. Deletions cut 5 bases from V and 1 base from J, with 12 bases between. DNA of the CDR3: TGTGCCAGCAGTCCACGGACGGAGTCCTACGAGCAGTACTTC. It yields the protein CASSPRTESYEQYF.

In this sample, this clonotype turned up a few times. The genes are TRBV5-1 and TRBJ1-1; perhaps TRBD1 as D (6 bases). In germline, CDR1 is SGHRS, CDR2 YFSETQ. V was pared by 4 bases and J by 3 bases, with 19 bases between. This CDR3 has 16 amino acids. In nucleotides, the CDR3 is TGCGCCAGCAGCCCTACGACAGGCCGGTTTTACACTGAAGCTTTCTTT. Protein: CASSPTTGRFYTEAFF. The full variable domain, rest sourced from reference TRBV5-1 and TRBJ1-1, is KAGVTQTPRYLIKTRGQQVTLSCSPISGHRSVSWYQQTPGQGLQFLFEYFSETQRNKGNFPGRFSGRQFSNSRSEMNVSTLELGDSALYLCASSPTTGRFYTEAFFGQGTRLTVV.

This clonotype was observed a handful of times. This sequence joins TRBV30 and TRBJ2-2, with unresolved D. Germline lookup yields CDR1 GTSNPN and CDR2 SVGIG (reference sequence). V was cut by 5 bases and J by 7 bases, with 8 bases left in between. This CDR3 comprises 11 residues. The DNA of the CDR3 is TGTGCCTGGTCGGTGGGCGGGGAGCTGTTTTTT. Translated: CAWSVGGELFF.